This TCR beta chain was sequenced during a study of CD8 T cells in ankylosing spondylitis. The study's findings and limits: Clones tied to disease were said to be significantly enriched in matched ankylosing spondylitis synovial fluid. Several of the motif variants were reported before in synovial fluid and blood from reactive arthritis. One TCR beta motif, made up of fewer than 10 highly homologous variants, appeared characteristic of ankylosing spondylitis blood.

This clonotype has at least ten counts. The antigen remains unidentified. Generation of TCR beta libraries employed quantitative 5'-RACE incorporating molecular barcodes. TCRdb analysed the 5' RACE reads with MiXCR anew, one entry per CDR3 protein. The sample has around 180,000 distinct CDR3 sequences; over 10% are singletons. Germline CDR1 is DFQATT and CDR2 is SNEGSKA (reference sequence). The germline V and J ends were trimmed by 3 bases and 4 bases, with 19 bases remaining between them. The CDR3 totals 16 residues. Material for sequencing was blood, either unsorted or a sorted T cell fraction (not recorded which). This chain joins TRBV20-1 and TRBJ1-5, with D tentatively TRBD1 (5 bases). The receptor was isolated from a female donor with ankylosing spondylitis or in good health (not recorded which). The CDR3 DNA follows: TGCAGTGCTAGCCCTGGGACCCCGATTGGGAATCAGCCCCAGCATTTT. Residues: CSASPGTPIGNQPQHF.